This TCR beta chain was sequenced for a study of shared clonotypes between healthy human individuals. This clone has a single count. Sequencing used immunoSEQ multiplex PCR; TCRdb keeps in-frame clones, though not all of them. The table shows about 2.4 million clones, with over 85% occurring only once. This TCR came from a man younger than 35 in good health. The specimen was naive CD4+ T cells sorted from blood. Subset described: CD45RA+ positively selected.

The DNA of the CDR3 is TGCGCCAGCAGCTTGGAGACGGGGGGAGGTGGCTACACCTTC. The encoded protein is CASSLETGGGGYTF. This chain links TRBV5-1 with TRBJ1-2, with D tentatively TRBD1 (5 bases). CDR1 is SGHRS and CDR2 is YFSETQ in the germline V gene. The CDR3 spans 14 residues. V shed 0 bases and J shed 7 bases, with 13 bases lying between them.